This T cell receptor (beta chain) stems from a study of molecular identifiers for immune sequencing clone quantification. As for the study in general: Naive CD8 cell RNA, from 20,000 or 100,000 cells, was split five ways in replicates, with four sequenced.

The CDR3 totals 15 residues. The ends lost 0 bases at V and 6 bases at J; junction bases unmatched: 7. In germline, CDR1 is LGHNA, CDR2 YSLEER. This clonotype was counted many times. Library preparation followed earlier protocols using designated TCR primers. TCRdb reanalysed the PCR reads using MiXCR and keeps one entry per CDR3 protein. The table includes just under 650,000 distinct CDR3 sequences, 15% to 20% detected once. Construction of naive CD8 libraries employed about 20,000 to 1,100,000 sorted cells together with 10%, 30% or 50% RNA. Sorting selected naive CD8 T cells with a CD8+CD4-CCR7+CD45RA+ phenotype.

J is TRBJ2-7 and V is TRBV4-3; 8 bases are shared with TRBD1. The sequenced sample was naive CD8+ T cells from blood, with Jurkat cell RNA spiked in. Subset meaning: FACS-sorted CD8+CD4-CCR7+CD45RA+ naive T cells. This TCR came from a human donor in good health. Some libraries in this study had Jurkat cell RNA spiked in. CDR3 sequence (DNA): TGCGCCAGCAGCCAAGATCTCGGGACAGGCGGCGAGCAGTACTTC. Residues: CASSQDLGTGGEQYF.